This T cell receptor (beta chain) appears in the sequencing data of a study of blood T cells in healthy people across ages. Study-level points and caveats: Higher naive T cell percentage went strongly together with higher TCR beta diversity. Roughly linear declines in TCR beta diversity per million T cells occurred with age.

This clonotype occurred many times. Its antigen remains unknown. Sample-barcoded 5' priming and a J-beta primer mix drove a second PCR of about 7 to 12 cycles. A minimum of 2.5 million CDR3-containing paired-end reads was obtained for each sample. One entry per CDR3 protein results from TCRdb running MiXCR on the 5' RACE reads. The top ten hold less than 8% of the sample, which has 1.2 million to 1.5 million distinct CDR3 sequences, 42% seen once. The V gene end was trimmed by 1 base and the J gene end by 0 bases; junction bases not matched to a gene: 4. The CDR3 is 17 residues long. In germline, CDR1 is MGHRA, CDR2 YSYEKL.

The chain uses TRBV4-1 and TRBJ2-1; 9 bases fit TRBD2. This receptor was identified in a woman under 30 in good health. The sequencing input was blood. The CDR3 nucleotides read TGCGCCAGCAGCCAAGCTAGCGGGATGAGCTCCTACAATGAGCAGTTCTTC. Protein product: CASSQASGMSSYNEQFF.